This note documents a single T cell receptor beta chain sequence. Its antigen is still unknown. No per-base quality is available; no much larger clone lies one base away. These data are taken from a study of blood T cell repertoires in COVID-19 (dated by TCRdb to the early 2020s). Background for the entire study: The collaborator samples originated in the United States, Italy and Spain and spanned the acute and convalescent phases of COVID-19. The prospective study material was composed of cDNA or gDNA derived from T cells, B-cell-depleted T cells, or PBMCs. The dataset comprised deeply sampled blood TCRbeta repertoires from subjects exposed to, actively infected with, or recovered from COVID-19. The repertoires were made available in a free public database intended to serve as a resource for research on the immune response to SARS-CoV-2. The samples were drawn from the first 160 participants of the ongoing ImmuneRACE study and from under 1,500 subjects provided by 6 global collaborators. Nearly every sample came with metadata listing a de-identified subject ID, COVID-19 status, age in years and sex. Where HLA class I and class II types were available, the types were taken from metadata supplied by the sample provider, not from assay-based typing. What the work shows at the level of the full study, not this receptor alone: The amount of clinical and demographic metadata varied by source and participant and was provided uncurated.

In the prospective study, participants were roughly 18 to 100 years old, resided in approximately 25 geographic areas of the United States, and were enrolled through a virtual design. To assign participants to cohorts, the prospective study relied on clinical history that participants themselves reported in a screening survey and a study questionnaire. Each participant in the prospective study had whole blood, serum and a nasopharyngeal or oropharyngeal swab collected by mobile phlebotomists. Participants in the prospective study had the option to provide additional blood draws and questionnaires over a roughly 2-month period. Before DNA extraction, blood samples from the prospective study were shipped at room temperature or frozen. The CDR3, from cysteine to phenylalanine, totals 14 residues. Just CDR3 DNA is preserved here, 42 bases in frame from base 1. The germline V gene sets CDR1 to SGHDT and CDR2 to YYEEEE. Trimming takes 0 bases off V and 7 bases off J; junction bases not matched to a gene: 4.

TCRbeta CDR3 regions were amplified from genomic DNA by means of the immunoSEQ Assay, a bias-controlled multiplex PCR. As for the original processing: Nucleated cell counts per sample were estimated from amplification of reference gene primers within the assay. To quantify the absolute abundance of each unique TCRbeta CDR3 rearrangement, sequence reads were collapsed and filtered. For each sample, productive Simpson clonality was calculated as the square root of Simpson's diversity index across productive rearrangements. TCRdb carries this immuneACCESS record with in-frame sequences only. Its versions omit some clonotypes, under half of them owing to an unresolved V gene in the studies checked, with the rest unexplained. D and trimming were read from the DNA, whereas the V and J calls and clone size are those reported in that table. A total of roughly 130,000 clones appear in this sample, roughly 84% of them only once. The ten largest clones add up to about 5.5% of the sample.

The receptor chain draws on TRBV5-6 and TRBJ2-1; TRBD1 fits 7 bases in the junction. The receptor's source is a middle-aged man with acute COVID-19. Sequencing used PBMCs or T cells enriched from blood (not recorded which). The CDR3 has the sequence CASSLGQGVNEQFF. The DNA sequence is as follows: TGTGCCAGCAGCTTGGGTCAGGGGGTAAATGAGCAGTTCTTC.